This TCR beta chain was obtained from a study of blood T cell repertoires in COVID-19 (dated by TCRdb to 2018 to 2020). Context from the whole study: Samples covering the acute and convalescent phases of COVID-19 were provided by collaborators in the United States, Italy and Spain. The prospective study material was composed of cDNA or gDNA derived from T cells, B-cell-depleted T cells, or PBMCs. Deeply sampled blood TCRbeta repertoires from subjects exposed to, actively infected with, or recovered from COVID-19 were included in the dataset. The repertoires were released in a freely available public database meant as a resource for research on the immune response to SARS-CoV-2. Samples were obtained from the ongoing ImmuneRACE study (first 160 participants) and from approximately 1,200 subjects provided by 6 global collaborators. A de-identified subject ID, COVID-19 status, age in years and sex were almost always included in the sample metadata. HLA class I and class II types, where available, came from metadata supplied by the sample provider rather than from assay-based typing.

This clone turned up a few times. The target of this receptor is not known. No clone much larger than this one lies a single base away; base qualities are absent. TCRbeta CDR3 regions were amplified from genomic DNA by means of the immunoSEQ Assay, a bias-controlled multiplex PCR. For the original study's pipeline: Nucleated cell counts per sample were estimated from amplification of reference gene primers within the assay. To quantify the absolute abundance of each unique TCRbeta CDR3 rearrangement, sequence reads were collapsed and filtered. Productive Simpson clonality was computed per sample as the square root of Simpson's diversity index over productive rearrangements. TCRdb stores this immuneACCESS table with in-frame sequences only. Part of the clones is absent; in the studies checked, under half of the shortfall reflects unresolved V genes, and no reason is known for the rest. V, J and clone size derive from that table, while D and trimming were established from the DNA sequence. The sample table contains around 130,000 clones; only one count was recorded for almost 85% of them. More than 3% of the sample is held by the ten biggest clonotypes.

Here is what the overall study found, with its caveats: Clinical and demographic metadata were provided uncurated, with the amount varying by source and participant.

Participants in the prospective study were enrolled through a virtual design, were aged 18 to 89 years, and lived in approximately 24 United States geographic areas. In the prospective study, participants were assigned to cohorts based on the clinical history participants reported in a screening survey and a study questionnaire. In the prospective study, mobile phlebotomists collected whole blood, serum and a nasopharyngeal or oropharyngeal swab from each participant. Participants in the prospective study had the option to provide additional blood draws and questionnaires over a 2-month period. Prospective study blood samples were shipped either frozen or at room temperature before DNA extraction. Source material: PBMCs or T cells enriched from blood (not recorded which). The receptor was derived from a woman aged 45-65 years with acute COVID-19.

The base sequence is TGTGCCAGCAGCTCACTAGCGGGAGTCGACTCCTACAATGAGCAGTTCTTC. Protein translation: CASSSLAGVDSYNEQFF. The rearranged chain carries TRBV5-6 and TRBJ2-1; TRBD2 aligns with 11 central bases. Relative to germline, V is missing 3 bases and J is missing 0 bases, with 5 bases of the junction outside any gene match. The CDR3 runs 17 residues from the cysteine to the phenylalanine. CDR3 DNA is the only sequence kept; it has 51 bases, read in frame from the first base. For CDR1 and CDR2, the germline V gene lists SGHDT and YYEEEE. With the portions outside the CDR3 filled from the reference TRBV5-6 and TRBJ2-1 genes, the complete variable region becomes DAGVTQSPTHLIKTRGQQVTLRCSPKSGHDTVSWYQQALGQGPQFIFQYYEEEERQRGNFPDRFSGHQFPNYSSELNVNALLLGDSALYLCASSSLAGVDSYNEQFFGPGTRLTVL.